A selection of T cell receptor beta chains follows, all from one sample in a study of blood T cell repertoires in COVID-19. Produced via immunoSEQ multiplex PCR; TCRdb's table is partial and in-frame only. The table includes 200,000 to 300,000 clones, roughly 91% detected once. The sample taken for sequencing was PBMCs or T cells enriched from blood (not recorded which). The receptor source for this set is a woman in her 30s who had recovered from COVID-19. Each CDR3 is given with its conserved first and last residue. Each record gives: J gene, V gene, D gene, clone size, CDR3 DNA, CDR3 protein. The D gene is left open where the match is weak. Clone size is stated in some rows and not others, as once, few, many or a class when expanded.

J gene: TRBJ2-7; V gene: TRBV5-4; D gene: NA; clone size: NA; CDR3 DNA: TGTGCCAGCAGCTTTCTTGCGGGCGAGCAGTACTTC; CDR3 protein: CASSFLAGEQYF
J gene: TRBJ2-7; V gene: TRBV28; D gene: TRBD1; clone size: NA; CDR3 DNA: TGTGCCAGCAGATTCAGACCGGGACAGGGACCCTACGAGCAGTACTTC; CDR3 protein: CASRFRPGQGPYEQYF
J gene: TRBJ1-2; V gene: TRBV5-4; D gene: NA; clone size: NA; CDR3 DNA: TGTGCCAGCAGCCTGGGTTCGGGTGCAGCGGACTATGGCTACACCTTC; CDR3 protein: CASSLGSGAADYGYTF
J gene: TRBJ1-2; V gene: TRBV2; D gene: NA; clone size: NA; CDR3 DNA: TGTGCCAGCAGTGAAGACAGGGATAACTATGGCTACACCTTC; CDR3 protein: CASSEDRDNYGYTF
J gene: TRBJ2-1; V gene: TRBV27; D gene: NA; clone size: NA; CDR3 DNA: TGTGCCAGCAGTTTACACTCGGCGGCCTGGCAGTTCTTC; CDR3 protein: CASSLHSAAWQFF
J gene: TRBJ1-3; V gene: TRBV10-3; D gene: NA; clone size: NA; CDR3 DNA: TGTGCCATCCTACTTCAGCGTTCAAACACCATATATTTT; CDR3 protein: CAILLQRSNTIYF
J gene: TRBJ2-1; V gene: TRBV6-2/TRBV6-3; D gene: NA; clone size: NA; CDR3 DNA: TGTGCCAGCAGTTACAATACCTACAATGAGCAGTTCTTC; CDR3 protein: CASSYNTYNEQFF
J gene: TRBJ2-7; V gene: TRBV18; D gene: NA; clone size: NA; CDR3 DNA: TGTGCCAGCTCACTGCCCAGCTACGAGCAGTACTTC; CDR3 protein: CASSLPSYEQYF
J gene: TRBJ1-6; V gene: TRBV5-1; D gene: NA; clone size: few; CDR3 DNA: TGCGCCAGCAGCCCCGGGGGAAATTCACCCCTCCACTTT; CDR3 protein: CASSPGGNSPLHF
J gene: TRBJ2-1; V gene: TRBV30; D gene: NA; clone size: NA; CDR3 DNA: TGTGCCTGGAGTGTAGGGAGCGGCTCCTACAATGAGCAGTTCTTC; CDR3 protein: CAWSVGSGSYNEQFF
J gene: TRBJ2-4; V gene: TRBV14; D gene: NA; clone size: once; CDR3 DNA: TGTGCCACTTCAAACGGGGCCAAAAACATTCAGTACTTC; CDR3 protein: CATSNGAKNIQYF
J gene: TRBJ1-5; V gene: TRBV28; D gene: NA; clone size: NA; CDR3 DNA: TGTGCCAGCAGTTTACTGGACAGTTCAAATCAGCCCCAGCATTTT; CDR3 protein: CASSLLDSSNQPQHF
J gene: TRBJ2-1; V gene: TRBV9; D gene: TRBD2; clone size: NA; CDR3 DNA: TGTGCCAGCAGCGTAGCTCAGACTAGCGGGAGGGCCCTCGGGTACAATGAGCAGTTCTTC; CDR3 protein: CASSVAQTSGRALGYNEQFF
J gene: TRBJ1-4; V gene: TRBV2; D gene: NA; clone size: NA; CDR3 DNA: TGTGCCAGCGTAGCGGTGGGGGGAAGCGAAAAACTGTTTTTT; CDR3 protein: CASVAVGGSEKLFF
J gene: TRBJ2-2; V gene: TRBV6-4; D gene: TRBD2; clone size: NA; CDR3 DNA: TGTGCCAGCAGCCTACTAGCGGGGGTGAACACCGGGGAGCTGTTTTTT; CDR3 protein: CASSLLAGVNTGELFF
J gene: TRBJ1-5; V gene: TRBV19; D gene: TRBD1; clone size: NA; CDR3 DNA: TGTGCCAGTAGTAGGGACAGCCAGCCCCAGCATTTT; CDR3 protein: CASSRDSQPQHF
J gene: TRBJ1-1; V gene: TRBV2; D gene: NA; clone size: NA; CDR3 DNA: TGTGCCAGCCGCGCCCCTAGGGACTTGAGCACTGAAGCTTTCTTT; CDR3 protein: CASRAPRDLSTEAFF
J gene: TRBJ1-1; V gene: TRBV28; D gene: TRBD1; clone size: NA; CDR3 DNA: TGTGCCAGCAGTTCTATACAGGGGGTCGGCACTGAAGCTTTCTTT; CDR3 protein: CASSSIQGVGTEAFF
J gene: TRBJ2-7; V gene: TRBV7-2; D gene: TRBD1; clone size: NA; CDR3 DNA: TGTGCCAGCAGCTTACGTCCGGACAGGGCTATTATCTACGAGCAGTACTTC; CDR3 protein: CASSLRPDRAIIYEQYF
J gene: TRBJ1-1; V gene: TRBV9; D gene: NA; clone size: NA; CDR3 DNA: TGTGCCAGCAGCGTAGGCCCTCAGGACAAGAACACTGAAGCTTTCTTT; CDR3 protein: CASSVGPQDKNTEAFF
J gene: TRBJ2-1; V gene: TRBV15; D gene: NA; clone size: few; CDR3 DNA: TGTGCCACCAGCAGAGAGTCAGGGGTCGGCAATGAGCAGTTCTTC; CDR3 protein: CATSRESGVGNEQFF
J gene: TRBJ2-7; V gene: TRBV3-1/TRBV3-2; D gene: TRBD1; clone size: NA; CDR3 DNA: TGTGCCAGCAGCCAAGTTCCGGGACAGGGTGTGTACGAGCAGTACTTC; CDR3 protein: CASSQVPGQGVYEQYF
J gene: TRBJ2-2; V gene: TRBV5-1; D gene: NA; clone size: NA; CDR3 DNA: TGCGCCAGCAGCTCGAGCATGACGGGTCTCACCGGGGAGCTGTTTTTT; CDR3 protein: CASSSSMTGLTGELFF
J gene: TRBJ1-1; V gene: TRBV20-1; D gene: TRBD1; clone size: NA; CDR3 DNA: TGCAGTGCTAGTGGGGACAGGGGACACGCGAACACTGAAGCTTTCTTT; CDR3 protein: CSASGDRGHANTEAFF
J gene: TRBJ1-1; V gene: TRBV12-3/TRBV12-4; D gene: TRBD1; clone size: few; CDR3 DNA: TGTGCCAGCAGGAGGACAGGCGGAGAAGCTTTCTTT; CDR3 protein: CASRRTGGEAFF
J gene: TRBJ2-7; V gene: TRBV20-1; D gene: NA; clone size: NA; CDR3 DNA: TGCAGTGCGGACAGTTACGAGCAGTACTTC; CDR3 protein: CSADSYEQYF
J gene: TRBJ1-2; V gene: TRBV19; D gene: NA; clone size: NA; CDR3 DNA: TGTGCCAGTAGTAGGGACAAAATTAACTATGGCTACACCTTC; CDR3 protein: CASSRDKINYGYTF
J gene: TRBJ2-1; V gene: TRBV10-3; D gene: TRBD1; clone size: NA; CDR3 DNA: TGTGCCATCAGTGAGTTTGGGGCACAGGGGTCAAATGAGCAGTTCTTC; CDR3 protein: CAISEFGAQGSNEQFF
J gene: TRBJ1-2; V gene: TRBV20-1; D gene: TRBD1; clone size: once; CDR3 DNA: TGCAGTGCTAGGGACCCCACAGGGGCTCCCTTC; CDR3 protein: CSARDPTGAPF
J gene: TRBJ1-1; V gene: TRBV6-6; D gene: NA; clone size: NA; CDR3 DNA: TGTGCCAGCAGCAGAACAGGGTTCACTGAAGCTTTCTTT; CDR3 protein: CASSRTGFTEAFF
J gene: TRBJ2-3; V gene: TRBV5-1; D gene: TRBD2; clone size: NA; CDR3 DNA: TGCGCCAGCAGCGCTAGCGGTCGGACGGCAGATACGCAGTATTTT; CDR3 protein: CASSASGRTADTQYF
J gene: TRBJ1-2; V gene: TRBV7-2; D gene: NA; clone size: NA; CDR3 DNA: TGTGCCAGCAGCTTAGAGGGGTTGCGTGGAAATGGCTACACCTTC; CDR3 protein: CASSLEGLRGNGYTF
J gene: TRBJ1-2; V gene: TRBV9; D gene: NA; clone size: NA; CDR3 DNA: TGTGCCAGCACGGGAGAGGGATTCGTCTCTGGCTACACCTTC; CDR3 protein: CASTGEGFVSGYTF
J gene: TRBJ1-5; V gene: TRBV19; D gene: NA; clone size: once; CDR3 DNA: TGTGCCAGTACCCCCGGGACATCGTATCAGCCCCAGCATTTT; CDR3 protein: CASTPGTSYQPQHF
J gene: TRBJ2-1; V gene: TRBV7-9; D gene: TRBD2; clone size: NA; CDR3 DNA: TGTGCCAGCAGCTTCCAGCGGGAGGTTTACAATGAGCAGTTCTTC; CDR3 protein: CASSFQREVYNEQFF
J gene: TRBJ1-5; V gene: TRBV7-9; D gene: TRBD1; clone size: NA; CDR3 DNA: TGTGCCAGCAGCTCGGAAGGGGGCGGTCAGCCCCAGCATTTT; CDR3 protein: CASSSEGGGQPQHF
J gene: TRBJ1-2; V gene: TRBV24-1; D gene: TRBD1; clone size: NA; CDR3 DNA: TGTGCCACCAGTGCCTTGGGTGGAGGGGGCGACTATGGCTACACCTTC; CDR3 protein: CATSALGGGGDYGYTF
J gene: TRBJ1-1; V gene: TRBV25-1; D gene: TRBD1; clone size: NA; CDR3 DNA: TGTGGAGGGAAAAAAAGGAGGACAGGGAATGTGGGCACTGAAGCTTTCTTT; CDR3 protein: CGGKKRRTGNVGTEAFF
J gene: TRBJ1-2; V gene: TRBV6-2/TRBV6-3; D gene: TRBD1; clone size: NA; CDR3 DNA: TGTGCCAGCAGCATGGATTACAGGGGTGGCTACACCTTC; CDR3 protein: CASSMDYRGGYTF
J gene: TRBJ2-1; V gene: TRBV27; D gene: TRBD2; clone size: NA; CDR3 DNA: TGTGCCAGCAGTTGGACTAGCGGCAATGAGCAGTTCTTC; CDR3 protein: CASSWTSGNEQFF
J gene: TRBJ2-6; V gene: TRBV5-1; D gene: NA; clone size: NA; CDR3 DNA: TGCGCCAGCAACAGGGTACCCGGGGCCAACGTCCTGACTTTC; CDR3 protein: CASNRVPGANVLTF
J gene: TRBJ2-1; V gene: TRBV11-2; D gene: NA; clone size: NA; CDR3 DNA: TGTGCCAGCAGCTCCGGGATTGAGCAGTTCTTC; CDR3 protein: CASSSGIEQFF
J gene: TRBJ1-1; V gene: TRBV6-2/TRBV6-3; D gene: NA; clone size: NA; CDR3 DNA: TGTGCCAGCAGTTACTCGAAGAGTGCGGTGAACACTGAAGCTTTCTTT; CDR3 protein: CASSYSKSAVNTEAFF
J gene: TRBJ1-3; V gene: TRBV27; D gene: NA; clone size: NA; CDR3 DNA: TGTGCCAGCAGTGCTATCGCCGGGAACAGACCTGGAAACACCATATATTTT; CDR3 protein: CASSAIAGNRPGNTIYF